Following are 20 T cell receptor beta chains from one sample sequenced in a study of shared clonotypes between healthy human individuals. Assay used: immunoSEQ multiplex PCR; TCRdb lists only in-frame clones, some missing. Of approximately 640,000 clones in the sample, 90% were seen once. The sample was memory CD8+ T cells from PBMCs. The sample's subset: CD45RO+ cells pooled with CCR7-negative TemRA cells. The receptor set was obtained from a man aged 18 to 29 in good health. Some clones in this sample may be carry-over from other donors' samples.

The chain combines TRBV14 with TRBJ2-3, with D possibly matching TRBD2 (6 bases). CDR1 is SGHDN and CDR2 is FVKESK in the germline V gene. V was clipped by 0 bases and J by 2 bases, with 18 bases between them. There are 18 residues in the CDR3. CDR3 residues: CASSQEGVGGYLTDTQYF. The CDR3 nucleotides are TGTGCCAGCAGCCAAGAGGGAGTGGGGGGATACCTCACAGATACGCAGTATTTT.

The chain is built from TRBV7-9 and TRBJ2-5; D unclear. Germline assignment: CDR1 SEHNR and CDR2 FQNEAQ (reference sequence). The V end was cut by 5 bases, the J end by 5 bases, with 15 bases between. The CDR3 totals 14 residues. CDR3 loop: CASSDTLSGETQYF. The CDR3 coding sequence is TGTGCCAGCAGCGATACCCTTTCTGGGGAGACCCAGTACTTC. The whole variable domain, filled in from reference TRBV7-9 and TRBJ2-5, reads DTGVSQNPRHKITKRGQNVTFRCDPISEHNRLYWYRQTLGQGPEFLTYFQNEAQLEKSRLLSDRFSAERPKGSFSTLEIQRTEQGDSAMYLCASSDTLSGETQYFGPGTRLLVL.

In its sample, this clone was seen once. This sequence joins TRBV28 and TRBJ1-1; D remains unclear. The V gene lost 5 bases and the J gene lost 0 bases, with 13 bases spanning the gap. CDR3 length equals 15 residues. From germline, CDR1 is MDHEN and CDR2 SYDVKM. The CDR3 coding sequence is TGTGCCAGCAGTCCCCGGGCTTATATGAACACTGAAGCTTTCTTT. Translating gives CASSPRAYMNTEAFF.

The chain is built from TRBV27 and TRBJ1-1; 9 bases are a match to TRBD1. Germline loops: CDR1 MNHEY, CDR2 SMNVEV (reference sequence). The trim removed 2 bases at V and 5 bases at J, leaving 3 bases unmatched. The length of the CDR3 is 14 residues. This CDR3 is CASSLQTGGTEAFF. In DNA form, the CDR3 reads TGTGCCAGCAGTTTACAGACAGGGGGAACTGAAGCTTTCTTT.

CDR3 region: CASSPDREGTGELFF. The DNA of the CDR3 is TGTGCCAGTAGTCCCGACAGGGAGGGCACCGGGGAGCTGTTTTTT. V gene TRBV19 combines with J gene TRBJ2-2; D tentatively fits TRBD1 or TRBD2 (7 bases each). The germline V and J ends were trimmed by 5 bases and 4 bases, with 14 bases remaining between them. CDR1 is LNHDA and CDR2 is SQIVND in the germline V gene (reference sequence). This CDR3 has 15 amino acids. The full variable domain, its missing parts supplied by reference TRBV19 and TRBJ2-2, is DGGITQSPKYLFRKEGQNVTLSCEQNLNHDAMYWYRQDPGQGLRLIYYSQIVNDFQKGDIAEGYSVSREKKESFPLTVTSAQKNPTAFYLCASSPDREGTGELFFGEGSRLTVL.

V usage is TRBV9 and J usage is TRBJ2-3; 9 positions agree with TRBD1. Looked up from germline, CDR1 is SGDLS and CDR2 is YYNGEE. After removal of 0 bases from V and 8 bases from J, the junction contained 7 bases not matched to a gene. CDR3 size: 15 residues. The CDR3 reads CASSVGDRVKGTQYF. CDR3 bases: TGTGCCAGCAGCGTAGGGGACAGGGTAAAGGGTACGCAGTATTTT.

The V gene is TRBV27, the J gene TRBJ2-7; 7 nucleotides agree with TRBD1. V shed 5 bases, J shed 2 bases, and the junction held 9 bases outside the gene matches. The length of the CDR3 is 15 residues. Germline-derived CDR1 and CDR2 are MNHEY and SMNVEV (reference sequence). Here the CDR3 DNA reads TGTGCCAGCAGTGACTGGGACAGACCTCCCTACGAGCAGTACTTC. Its protein product is CASSDWDRPPYEQYF.

The chain combines TRBV18 with TRBJ2-7, with TRBD2 identical over 8 bases. This CDR3 contains 15 residues. Germline CDR1 is KGHSH and CDR2 is LQKENI. Trimming took 4 bases from V and 1 from J; bases not matched to a gene: 6. The CDR3 loop reads CASSRTGLGSYEQYF. The CDR3 nucleotides read TGTGCCAGCTCACGTACGGGACTAGGGTCCTACGAGCAGTACTTC.

On this clone itself: Other DNA variants within this sample encode the same CDR3. The CDR3 DNA sequence: TGTGCCAGCAGTTTGACTAGTTCCTACGAGCAGTACTTC. It encodes CASSLTSSYEQYF. This rearrangement joins TRBV27 to TRBJ2-7, with D maybe TRBD2 (6 bases). CDR1 and CDR2 (germline): MNHEY, SMNVEV (reference sequence). The CDR3 has 13 amino acids. The germline V and J ends were trimmed by 3 bases and 1 base, with 7 bases remaining between them.

The V call is TRBV2, the J call TRBJ2-7; tentative D call: TRBD2 (6 bases). The CDR3 loop spans 14 amino acids. Trimming stripped 2 bases from V and 5 bases from J, with 13 bases between. Per the germline V gene, CDR1 is SNHLY and CDR2 is FYNNEI. Here the CDR3 reads CASSEYGGENEQYF. The CDR3, as DNA: TGTGCCAGCAGTGAATACGGCGGGGAGAACGAGCAGTACTTC.

The sample holds one count of this clone. This chain connects TRBV28 to TRBJ2-2, with TRBD1 matching 7 bases. The CDR3 is 16 residues long. CDR1 and CDR2 (germline): MDHEN, SYDVKM. Losses at the gene ends were 3 bases for V and 4 bases for J; bases not matched to a gene: 8. The CDR3 nucleotides are TGTGCCAGCAGTTTGACAGGGACGAGCGGCACCGGGGAGCTGTTTTTT. Protein sequence: CASSLTGTSGTGELFF.

This clone came up once. The V gene is TRBV5-4, the J gene TRBJ2-7; TRBD2 is a possible D gene (6 bases). Between the trimmed V and J ends, which lost 3 bases and 3 bases, there was a span of 16 bases. The CDR3 has 15 residues. Germline V lookup: CDR1 SGHNT, CDR2 YYREEE (reference sequence). CDR3: CASSSPGLGLYEQYF. The CDR3 coding sequence is TGTGCCAGCAGCTCCCCGGGACTGGGACTCTACGAGCAGTACTTC. Combining the CDR3 with reference TRBV5-4 and TRBJ2-7 gives the whole variable domain ETGVTQSPTHLIKTRGQQVTLRCSSQSGHNTVSWYQQALGQGPQFIFQYYREEENGRGNFPPRFSGLQFPNYSSELNVNALELDDSALYLCASSSPGLGLYEQYFGPGTRLTVT.

V is TRBV13 and J is TRBJ2-7, with TRBD1 matching over 12 bases. CDR3 size: 16 residues. After removal of 5 bases from V and 4 bases from J, the junction contained 9 bases not matched to a gene. Germline V gene sequence: CDR1 PRHDT, CDR2 FYEKMQ (reference sequence). The CDR3 region is CASSHSGTGGLYEQYF. The DNA for the CDR3 is TGTGCCAGCAGCCATTCGGGGACAGGGGGCCTTTACGAGCAGTACTTC.

This clone was picked up one time. The rearrangement links TRBV18 to TRBJ2-7; D not resolved. Looked up from germline, CDR1 is KGHSH and CDR2 is LQKENI. The length of the CDR3 is 13 residues. Trimming left V 2 bases short and J 2 bases short, with 7 bases between. The CDR3 bases are TGTGCCAGCTCACCAGCAGGAGCCTACGAGCAGTACTTC. Its translation is CASSPAGAYEQYF. Drawing the rest from reference TRBV18 and TRBJ2-7, the complete variable domain is NAGVMQNPRHLVRRRGQEARLRCSPMKGHSHVYWYRQLPEEGLKFMVYLQKENIIDESGMPKERFSAEFPKEGPSILRIQQVVRGDSAAYFCASSPAGAYEQYFGPGTRLTVT.

In DNA, the CDR3 is TGTGCCAGCAGTTCGAGGACTAGCGGCACAGATACGCAGTATTTT. Its translation: CASSSRTSGTDTQYF. The chain joins TRBV27 to TRBJ2-3; TRBD2 aligns across 9 bases. Trimming cost V 4 bases and J 1 base; bases outside gene matches: 3. Germline V gene sequence: CDR1 MNHEY, CDR2 SMNVEV (reference sequence). The CDR3 loop spans 15 amino acids.

The V and J genes are TRBV5-1 and TRBJ2-7; D gene unclear. The V and J ends lost 1 base and 1 base respectively, with 12 bases between them. The V gene's germline CDR1 is SGHRS and CDR2 YFSETQ. This CDR3 comprises 15 residues. CDR3 DNA: TGCGCCAGCAGCTTGAAAGGCACCCTTTCCTACGAGCAGTACTTC. Translating gives CASSLKGTLSYEQYF.

The chain employs TRBV10-1 and TRBJ2-6; no clear D gene. The CDR3 is made up of 17 amino acids. CDR1 is WNHNN and CDR2 is SYGVQD in the germline V gene (reference sequence). The V end lost 5 bases, the J end lost 5 bases, and 19 bases lay between the germline ends. The CDR3 is CASSRVIAQSRANVLTF. The CDR3 DNA is TGCGCCAGCAGTAGGGTAATCGCACAAAGTCGGGCCAACGTCCTGACTTTC.

This sequence joins TRBV13 and TRBJ2-5; 13 positions agree with TRBD2. After removal of 5 bases from V and 4 bases from J, the junction contained 7 bases not matched to a gene. CDR3 length: 16 amino acids. The germline CDR1 and CDR2 sequences are PRHDT and FYEKMQ (reference sequence). CDR3 amino acids: CASSPRTSGRGETQYF. CDR3 in DNA: TGTGCCAGCAGCCCCAGGACTAGCGGGAGAGGAGAGACCCAGTACTTC.

This sequence joins TRBV13 and TRBJ2-3; TRBD1 matches at 7 bases. V lost 5 bases, J lost 2 bases, and 10 bases stayed unmatched. The CDR3 has 16 amino acids. CDR1 and CDR2 from the germline V gene are PRHDT and FYEKMQ (reference sequence). The CDR3 reads CASSPRGTVTTDTQYF. CDR3 DNA: TGTGCCAGCAGCCCCAGGGGGACAGTGACCACAGATACGCAGTATTTT.

The CDR3 loop reads CASSRLGAQTEAFF. CDR3 coding DNA: TGTGCCAGCAGTCGCTTGGGGGCGCAAACTGAAGCTTTCTTT. The chain employs TRBV28 and TRBJ1-1, with D perhaps TRBD1 (6 bases). The CDR3 loop spans 14 amino acids. V lost 5 bases and J lost 5, with 15 bases in between. CDR1 MDHEN and CDR2 SYDVKM come from the germline V gene.